The 15 T cell receptor beta chains presented below share a single source sample, sequenced in a study of OX40 agonist ivuxolimab in advanced cancers. Measured with immunoSEQ multiplex PCR; TCRdb has only the in-frame clones, and not every one. The repertoire has some 77,000 clones, around 80% of them found once; the top ten carry roughly 0.77%. Sample: CD4+ or CD8+ T cells sorted from blood, taken in a trial of the OX40 agonist ivuxolimab. Receptors were obtained from an adult with an advanced solid tumor such as melanoma, head and neck, liver or kidney cancer.

V and J are TRBV7-2 and TRBJ2-7; 7 bases match TRBD2. Germline CDR1 SGHTA, CDR2 FQGNSA. The trim removed 4 bases at V and 4 bases at J, leaving 4 bases unmatched. This CDR3 region has 13 residues. CDR3 loop: CASSWEAGYEQYF. The CDR3 coding sequence is TGTGCCAGCAGCTGGGAAGCGGGATACGAGCAGTACTTC.

The chain employs TRBV11-3 and TRBJ2-7, with D perhaps TRBD1 (5 bases). Trimming shortened V by 5 bases and J by 3 bases, and 26 bases separated the two germline ends. The CDR3 covers 18 residues. In germline, CDR1 is SGHNT, CDR2 YENEEA. CDR3 amino acids: CASSPPPWGPGRNYEQYF. The CDR3 DNA reads as TGTGCCAGCAGCCCTCCCCCATGGGGCCCTGGGCGGAACTACGAGCAGTACTTC. Full variable domain (outside the CDR3, taken from reference TRBV11-3 and TRBJ2-7): EAGVVQSPRYKIIEKKQPVAFWCNPISGHNTLYWYLQNLGQGPELLIRYENEEAVDDSQLPKDRFSAERLKGVDSTLKIQPAELGDSAVYLCASSPPPWGPGRNYEQYFGPGTRLTVT.

This chain joins TRBV2 and TRBJ1-3; tentatively, D is TRBD1 (5 bases). CDR3 size: 14 residues. The ends were cut back, 8 bases at V and 2 bases at J, with 13 bases in the middle. Germline V gene lookup returns CDR1 SNHLY and CDR2 FYNNEI. In DNA form, the CDR3 reads TGTGCCAGCCAGTTCGGGGGTCCTGGAAACACCATATATTTT. Its translation is CASQFGGPGNTIYF. The whole variable domain, remainder taken from reference TRBV2 and TRBJ1-3, is EPEVTQTPSHQVTQMGQEVILRCVPISNHLYFYWYRQILGQKVEFLVSFYNNEISEKSEIFDDQFSVERPDGSNFTLKIRSTKLEDSAMYFCASQFGGPGNTIYFGEGSWLTVV.

This chain joins TRBV9 and TRBJ2-3, with D possibly called TRBD1 or TRBD2 (7 bases each). The V end was cut by 0 bases, the J end by 0 bases, with 11 bases between. This CDR3 is 16 amino acids long. Germline V gives CDR1 SGDLS, CDR2 YYNGEE. The CDR3 DNA sequence: TGTGCCAGCAGCGTAGCAGGGGGAGGGAGCACAGATACGCAGTATTTT. Translation gives CASSVAGGGSTDTQYF.

The gene calls are TRBV4-2 and TRBJ2-2; D ambiguous. Germline CDR1 LGHNA, CDR2 YNFKEQ. With 1 base removed from V and 1 base from J, the gap between germline ends came to 4 bases. CDR3 length equals 14 residues. The CDR3 sequence is CASSQVLNTGELFF. CDR3 nucleotides: TGTGCCAGCAGCCAAGTACTGAACACCGGGGAGCTGTTTTTT.

The table lists this clone with a few counts. J is TRBJ2-7 and V is TRBV27; D not resolved. The CDR3 runs 15 residues. V was shortened by 6 bases and J by 3 bases, with 18 bases between the two germline ends. CDR1 is MNHEY and CDR2 is SMNVEV in the germline V gene (reference sequence). DNA of the CDR3: TGTGCCAGCAGCGCCCGGGCCCAAGATGGCTACGAGCAGTACTTC. It codes for CASSARAQDGYEQYF.

This chain connects TRBV4-3 to TRBJ1-2; 9 bases map to TRBD1. CDR3 length: 15 residues. Germline V gives CDR1 LGHNA, CDR2 YSLEER. V shed 4 bases, J shed 5 bases, and the junction held 8 bases outside the gene matches. CDR3 sequence reads: CASSREVGTGYGYTF. CDR3 DNA sequence: TGCGCCAGCAGCCGGGAGGTGGGGACAGGGTATGGCTACACCTTC.

Of note for this clone: At the DNA level, this CDR3 is encoded by other sequences in the same sample as well. The chain uses TRBV7-2 and TRBJ2-3; D uncertain. Looked up from germline, CDR1 is SGHTA and CDR2 is FQGNSA. This CDR3 has 11 amino acids. The V end was cut by 4 bases, the J end by 2 bases, with 1 base between. CDR3 amino acids: CASSSTDTQYF. CDR3 bases: TGTGCCAGCAGCTCCACAGATACGCAGTATTTT.

This clone appeared a few times. CDR3 nucleotide sequence: TGTGCCAGCAGGGGAAGGACGGGCGGAGATACGCAGTATTTT. The encoded protein is CASRGRTGGDTQYF. The chain links TRBV2 to TRBJ2-3; D gene ambiguous. Deletions cut 6 bases from V and 5 bases from J, with 15 bases between. In germline, CDR1 is SNHLY, CDR2 FYNNEI. The CDR3 runs to 14 residues.

There are a few counts of this clone. The J gene is TRBJ2-7, the V gene TRBV6-1; no clear D gene. V lost 6 bases and J lost 2, with 14 bases in between. Looked up from germline, CDR1 is MNHNS and CDR2 is SASEGT. The CDR3 runs to 14 residues. DNA for the CDR3: TGTGCCAGCAGGACTCGTGGCAGGACCTACGAGCAGTACTTC. As protein: CASRTRGRTYEQYF.

This clone is a singleton in its sample. The rearrangement uses TRBV6-6 and TRBJ1-6; D call uncertain. This CDR3 has 13 amino acids. Germline V gene lookup returns CDR1 MNHNY and CDR2 SVGAGI (reference sequence). V was cut by 8 bases and J by 4 bases, with 9 bases left in between. CDR3 coding DNA: TGTGCCAGCCGATACCTTTATAATTCACCCCTCCACTTT. It specifies CASRYLYNSPLHF.

In its sample, this clone was seen a few times. This sequence joins TRBV6-6 and TRBJ1-5; D gene ambiguous. Germline values: CDR1 MNHNY, CDR2 SVGAGI (reference sequence). V lost 6 bases and J 2 bases, leaving 11 bases between the germline ends. The CDR3 runs 14 residues. CDR3 sequence (DNA): TGTGCCAGCAGAACCGGGAGTGGCAATCAGCCCCAGCATTTT. Its translation is CASRTGSGNQPQHF.

This CDR3 reads CASSLPTSGSTDTQYF. CDR3 sequence (DNA): TGTGCCAGCAGCTTACCGACTAGCGGTAGCACAGATACGCAGTATTTT. The V call is TRBV7-9, the J call TRBJ2-3; 9 nucleotides match TRBD2. The length of the CDR3 is 16 residues. V lost 2 bases to trimming and J lost 0 bases; unmatched junction nucleotides: 3. Germline V CDR1 and CDR2: SEHNR, FQNEAQ (reference sequence). The full variable domain, with the rest looked up from reference TRBV7-9 and TRBJ2-3, is DTGVSQNPRHKITKRGQNVTFRCDPISEHNRLYWYRQTLGQGPEFLTYFQNEAQLEKSRLLSDRFSAERPKGSFSTLEIQRTEQGDSAMYLCASSLPTSGSTDTQYFGPGTRLTVL.

The chain has TRBV14 and TRBJ1-2; 7 nucleotides agree with TRBD1. The germline V gene has CDR1 SGHDN and CDR2 FVKESK. The length of the CDR3 is 17 residues. With 4 bases clipped from V and 1 base from J, the junction kept 12 bases outside the gene matches. This CDR3 reads CASSLKADRAGNYGYTF. The CDR3, as DNA: TGTGCCAGCAGCCTAAAAGCCGACAGGGCCGGTAACTATGGCTACACCTTC.

Comments on this clone: Other nucleotide sequences in the sample specify the same CDR3. The chain is built from TRBV19 and TRBJ1-2; tentative D call: TRBD1 (5 bases). The CDR3 covers 13 residues. V gave up 4 bases and J gave up 4 bases, with 10 bases separating them. The V gene's germline CDR1 is LNHDA and CDR2 SQIVND (reference sequence). CDR3 DNA sequence: TGTGCCAGTAGTAGCAGGGCAGGCTATGGCTACACCTTC. This codes for CASSSRAGYGYTF.